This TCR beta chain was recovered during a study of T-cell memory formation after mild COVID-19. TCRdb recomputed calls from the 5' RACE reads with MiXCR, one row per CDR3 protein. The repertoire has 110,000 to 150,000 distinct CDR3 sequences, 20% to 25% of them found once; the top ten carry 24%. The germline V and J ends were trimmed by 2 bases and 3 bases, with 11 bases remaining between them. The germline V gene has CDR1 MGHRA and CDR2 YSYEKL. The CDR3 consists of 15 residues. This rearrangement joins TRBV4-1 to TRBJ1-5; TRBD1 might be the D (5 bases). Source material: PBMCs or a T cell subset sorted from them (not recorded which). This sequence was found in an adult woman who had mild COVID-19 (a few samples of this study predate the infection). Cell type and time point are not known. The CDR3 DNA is TGCGCCAGCAGCCAATTAGGGGAGCCCAATCAGCCCCAGCATTTT. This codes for CASSQLGEPNQPQHF.